The 17 T cell receptor beta chains below come from one sample, sequenced in a study of cytomegalovirus exposure and HLA in healthy donors. Primers: 60 Vbeta forward and 13 Jbeta reverse. Measured with immunoSEQ multiplex PCR; TCRdb has only the in-frame clones, and not every one. The sample records more than 95,000 clones, over 70% being singletons. Sequenced sample: PBMCs. These receptor sequences come from a male donor in good health and CMV-seronegative.

The CDR3 sequence: CASSFAGDTGELFF. The CDR3 DNA reads as TGTGCCAGCAGCTTCGCAGGGGACACCGGGGAGCTGTTTTTT. This chain connects TRBV7-3 to TRBJ2-2, with a possible D match to TRBD1 (6 bases). This CDR3 is built from 14 residues. Per germline, CDR1 SGHTA and CDR2 FQGTGA. V was pared by 3 bases and J by 3 bases, with 8 bases between.

This clone was picked up a small number of times. The chain employs TRBV29-1 and TRBJ2-7, with TRBD2 as a possible D gene (6 bases). The CDR3 runs to 12 residues. The V gene's germline CDR1 is SQVTM and CDR2 ANQGSEA. The V end was cut by 2 bases, the J end by 3 bases, with 8 bases between. CDR3 loop: CSVEHGSYEQYF. The CDR3 coding sequence is TGCAGCGTTGAACACGGGAGCTACGAGCAGTACTTC.

The genes are TRBV11-2 and TRBJ1-5; possibly TRBD1 for D (5 bases). V was shortened by 1 base and J by 7 bases, with 20 bases between the two germline ends. This CDR3 comprises 17 residues. From germline, CDR1 is SGHAT and CDR2 FQNNGV. This CDR3 is CASSLGGKGQGGQPQHF. CDR3 DNA: TGTGCCAGCAGCTTAGGGGGTAAGGGGCAGGGAGGGCAGCCCCAGCATTTT.

The chain recombines TRBV19 with TRBJ2-5; no clear D gene. Per germline, CDR1 LNHDA and CDR2 SQIVND (reference sequence). Trimming shortened V by 4 bases and J by 5 bases, and 8 bases separated the two germline ends. The CDR3 is 12 residues long. The CDR3 region has the DNA TGTGCCAGTAGTACCCGGTCGGAGACCCAGTACTTC. Its protein product is CASSTRSETQYF. The full variable domain, in which reference TRBV19 and TRBJ2-5 provide the parts outside the CDR3, is DGGITQSPKYLFRKEGQNVTLSCEQNLNHDAMYWYRQDPGQGLRLIYYSQIVNDFQKGDIAEGYSVSREKKESFPLTVTSAQKNPTAFYLCASSTRSETQYFGPGTRLLVL.

This chain joins TRBV11-3 and TRBJ2-7; 7 bases are shared with TRBD1. Unmatched junction bases numbered 12, after V lost 1 base and J lost 0 bases. The CDR3 has 18 amino acids. CDR1 and CDR2 from the germline V gene are SGHNT and YENEEA. The CDR3 DNA follows: TGTGCCAGCAGCTTAGGAGGTTTTATGGGGACAGACTCCTACGAGCAGTACTTC. Protein: CASSLGGFMGTDSYEQYF.

The chain links TRBV4-3 to TRBJ1-5; D remains unclear. The CDR3 covers 13 residues. Germline CDR1 reads LGHNA; CDR2 reads YSLEER. V gave up 0 bases and J gave up 7 bases, with 7 bases separating them. CDR3 region: CASSQEIYQPQHF. The CDR3 DNA is TGCGCCAGCAGCCAAGAGATCTACCAGCCCCAGCATTTT.

Points on this clone: Relative to the germline gene, one junction end is altered; a read error may explain this. The chain employs TRBV13 and TRBJ2-3; perhaps TRBD1 as D (5 bases). The CDR3 runs to 14 residues. CDR1 is PRHDT and CDR2 is FYEKMQ in the germline V gene (reference sequence). As DNA, the CDR3 is TGTGCCGGCAGGTTAAGGGGCCAGGCAGATACGCAGTATTTT. Translating it yields CAGRLRGQADTQYF.

The DNA of the CDR3 is TGTGCCGTCTCCAGGGGGCTAAGTACTGAAGCTTTCTTT. The encoded protein is CAVSRGLSTEAFF. The V and J genes are TRBV30 and TRBJ1-1, with 8 bases matching TRBD1. J lost 5 bases, V lost 8 bases, and 10 bases had no gene match. Germline V gene lookup returns CDR1 GTSNPN and CDR2 SVGIG (reference sequence). There are 13 residues in the CDR3.

This rearrangement joins TRBV6-4 to TRBJ2-2, with 7 bases identical to TRBD2. V dropped 5 bases and J dropped 2; count of bases not matched to a gene: 5. Germline CDR1 is MRHNA and CDR2 is SNTAGT. This CDR3 is built from 15 residues. CDR3 sequence: CASSPGGLNTGELFF. The DNA for the CDR3 is TGTGCCAGCAGTCCGGGAGGCCTTAACACCGGGGAGCTGTTTTTT.

The chain joins TRBV27 to TRBJ1-4; D uncertain. In germline, CDR1 is MNHEY, CDR2 SMNVEV (reference sequence). Trimming pared 2 bases from V and 3 bases from J, leaving 25 bases between. CDR3 length: 20 residues. The CDR3 reads CASSLSPHWPGISANEKLFF. The CDR3 DNA reads as TGTGCCAGCAGTTTAAGCCCCCATTGGCCGGGGATATCCGCTAATGAAAAACTGTTTTTT.

CDR3 nucleotide sequence: TGTGCCAGCAGTTTATTTGAGACGAACACCGGGGAGCTGTTTTTT. Protein: CASSLFETNTGELFF. The rearrangement uses TRBV28 and TRBJ2-2; D is unclear. Germline V gives CDR1 MDHEN, CDR2 SYDVKM. V was shortened by 1 base and J by 0 bases, with 6 bases between the two germline ends. The length of the CDR3 is 15 residues.

CDR3 nucleotide sequence: TGTGCCAGCACCCGGACAGGGAACACTGAAGCTTTCTTT. Protein product: CASTRTGNTEAFF. This rearrangement joins TRBV6-1 to TRBJ1-1; 7 positions match TRBD1. The CDR3 is 13 amino acids. Trimming took 7 bases from V and 1 from J; bases not matched to a gene: 3. Germline loops: CDR1 MNHNS, CDR2 SASEGT.

The sample holds a few counts of this clone. The chain employs TRBV10-3 and TRBJ2-7, with 7 positions matching TRBD2. The ends lost 3 bases at V and 5 bases at J; junction bases unmatched: 7. CDR1 and CDR2 from the germline V gene are ENHRY and SYGVKD. There are 14 residues in the CDR3. CDR3 coding DNA: TGTGCCATCAGTGATGAGGCTAGCGGTAACGAGCAGTACTTC. It encodes CAISDEASGNEQYF.

V is TRBV7-3 and J is TRBJ2-1; 12 positions agree with TRBD2. The J segment lost 8 bases and the V segment lost 2 bases, leaving 7 bases of the junction unmatched. The germline gives CDR1 SGHTA, CDR2 FQGTGA. The CDR3 consists of 16 residues. This chain's CDR3 is CASSLSRLAGVDEQFF. In nucleotides, the CDR3 is TGTGCCAGCAGCTTATCAAGACTAGCGGGAGTTGATGAGCAGTTCTTC.

V gene TRBV7-9 combines with J gene TRBJ2-1; TRBD1 agrees at 10 bases. V lost 1 base to trimming and J lost 6 bases; unmatched junction nucleotides: 3. CDR1 is SEHNR and CDR2 is FQNEAQ in the germline V gene (reference sequence). The CDR3 sequence is 15 residues long. DNA of the CDR3: TGTGCCAGCAGCTTAGGGACAGGGGGTTCCAATGAGCAGTTCTTC. This gives the protein CASSLGTGGSNEQFF.

The rearrangement links TRBV28 to TRBJ2-1, with 10 bases identical to TRBD2. The CDR3 consists of 15 residues. In germline, CDR1 is MDHEN, CDR2 SYDVKM. The V and J ends lost 3 bases and 7 bases, in that order; junction bases with no gene match: 6. CDR3 region: CASSFGAGGQNEQFF. The CDR3 coding sequence is TGTGCCAGCAGTTTTGGAGCGGGAGGGCAGAATGAGCAGTTCTTC.

This rearrangement joins TRBV6-6 to TRBJ1-2; TRBD1 aligns across 10 bases. This CDR3 is 14 amino acids long. CDR1 is MNHNY and CDR2 is SVGAGI in the germline V gene (reference sequence). With V trimmed by 5 bases and J by 3 bases, 3 bases remained unmatched. This CDR3 reads CASSQTGGHYGYTF. DNA of the CDR3: TGTGCCAGCAGTCAGACAGGGGGCCACTATGGCTACACCTTC.